What follows are 20 T cell receptor beta chains derived from one specimen sequenced in a study of blood T cells in healthy people across ages. Using a J-beta primer mix together with a sample-barcoded 5' primer, a second PCR was run for roughly 7 to 11 cycles. TCRdb reprocessed the 5' RACE reads via MiXCR and lists one record per CDR3 protein. The data contain 850,000 to 950,000 distinct CDR3 sequences, less than 35% of them singletons. Sequenced input: blood. The receptors derive from an elderly woman in good health.

Of note for this clonotype: A read error may be the cause here, since a much bigger clone is one base away. The chain links TRBV18 to TRBJ1-2; no clear D. Germline CDR1 reads KGHSH; CDR2 reads LQKENI. The CDR3 loop spans 12 amino acids. This CDR3 reads CAGSPQLYGYTF. Written as DNA, the CDR3 is TGTGCCGGCTCACCACAACTCTATGGCTACACCTTC.

This clonotype has at least ten counts. This chain joins TRBV20-1 and TRBJ2-7; D remains ambiguous. CDR1 is DFQATT and CDR2 is SNEGSKA in the germline V gene (reference sequence). CDR3 size: 11 residues. Trimming cost V 6 bases and J 2 bases, with 8 bases left between them. The CDR3 is CSAPAPYEQYF. CDR3 DNA sequence: TGCAGTGCGCCCGCCCCCTACGAGCAGTACTTC.

On this clonotype itself: A much larger clone differs from this one at a single base, so this may be a read error. The CDR3 here is CATSPPGGWNEQFF. The CDR3 DNA reads TGTGCCACCAGTCCGCCAGGGGGGTGGAATGAGCAGTTCTTC. This sequence joins TRBV24-1 and TRBJ2-1, with D possibly matching TRBD1 (7 bases). V lost 6 bases, J lost 7 bases, and 15 bases lay in between. CDR1 KGHDR and CDR2 SFDVKD come from the germline V gene. CDR3 length equals 14 residues.

Points on this clonotype: A clone one base away is much larger, so this may be a read error. The V call is TRBV7-9, the J call TRBJ2-7, with D possibly matching TRBD2 (6 bases). This CDR3 comprises 14 residues. The germline V gene encodes CDR1 SEHNR and CDR2 FQNEAQ (reference sequence). Trimming removed 1 base at V and 10 bases at J, with 17 bases between. CDR3 sequence reads: CASSLGSPSDTQYF. The CDR3 coding sequence is TGTGCCAGCAGCTTAGGTAGTCCTAGCGACACCCAGTACTTC.

This clonotype was seen at least ten times. The chain joins TRBV30 to TRBJ2-7; D perhaps matches TRBD2 (7 bases). This CDR3 contains 15 residues. CDR1 is GTSNPN, CDR2 SVGIG, per germline (reference sequence). V dropped 7 bases and J dropped 0 bases, with 19 bases sitting between them. The CDR3, as DNA: TGTGCCTTGGCCCTGCGTCGGGGGGCCTCCTACGAGCAGTACTTC. Its translation is CALALRRGASYEQYF.

As for this clonotype: This clone may be a read error of a much larger clone one base away. The V call is TRBV6-1, the J call TRBJ2-1, with TRBD2 matching over 10 bases. Trimming cost V 8 bases and J 5 bases; bases outside gene matches: 6. The CDR3 contains 14 residues. Germline V gives CDR1 MNHNS, CDR2 SASEGT. The CDR3 DNA is TGTGCCAGCCGAGATAGCGGGGGGCACAATGAGCAGTTCTTC. Translating gives CASRDSGGHNEQFF.

In this sample, this clonotype turned up many times. This chain links TRBV6-2 or TRBV6-3 with TRBJ2-1; the D is unclear. Germline V gene sequence: CDR1 MNHEY, CDR2 SVGEGT. The CDR3 spans 13 residues. The germline V and J ends were trimmed by 5 bases and 6 bases, with 11 bases remaining between them. CDR3 nucleotides: TGTGCCAGCAGTATAAGTGGATCCAATGAGCAGTTCTTC. It translates to CASSISGSNEQFF.

This clonotype was counted many times. The chain recombines TRBV6-6 with TRBJ1-5; TRBD1 matches 7 bases. This CDR3 contains 14 residues. In germline, CDR1 is MNHNY, CDR2 SVGAGI (reference sequence). V dropped 7 bases and J dropped 1; count of bases not matched to a gene: 4. The CDR3 is CASTLGQSNQPQHF. The CDR3 DNA reads TGTGCCAGCACCCTGGGACAGAGCAATCAGCCCCAGCATTTT.

This chain links TRBV11-3 with TRBJ1-2, with D perhaps TRBD1 (6 bases). The CDR3 has 13 residues. CDR1 SGHNT and CDR2 YENEEA come from the germline V gene. V was pared by 4 bases and J by 6 bases, with 12 bases between. The CDR3 reads CASSSQGFNGYTF. CDR3 nucleotides: TGTGCCAGCAGCTCACAGGGTTTTAATGGCTACACCTTC.

CDR3 region: CASSQEGSGSLTDTQYF. In nucleotides, the CDR3 is TGCGCCAGCAGCCAAGAGGGCTCGGGTTCTCTCACAGATACGCAGTATTTT. V usage is TRBV4-1 and J usage is TRBJ2-3; D remains ambiguous. Trimming shortened V by 0 bases and J by 2 bases, and 15 bases separated the two germline ends. Germline assignment: CDR1 MGHRA and CDR2 YSYEKL. The CDR3 is 17 amino acids.

As concerns this clonotype: A much larger clone is a single base away; this may be a read error. The chain carries TRBV4-1 and TRBJ2-1; TRBD2 might be the D (5 bases). Germline CDR1 is MGHRA and CDR2 is YSYEKL. The CDR3 covers 16 residues. Here the CDR3 DNA reads TGCGTCAGCAGCCCCCGCGGCACTAGCTCCTACAATGAGCAGTTCTTC. It codes for CVSSPRGTSSYNEQFF.

This clonotype was detected ten times or more. The CDR3 DNA reads as TGCAGTGCTAGCCGGGCAGGGGGAACCTACGAGCAGTACTTC. This codes for CSASRAGGTYEQYF. V gene TRBV20-1 combines with J gene TRBJ2-7, with TRBD1 identical over 7 bases. Germline V gene lookup returns CDR1 DFQATT and CDR2 SNEGSKA (reference sequence). The CDR3 has 14 amino acids. Trimming removed 3 bases from V and 2 bases from J; junction bases left unmatched: 7.

The V call is TRBV18, the J call TRBJ1-1; 8 bases fit TRBD1. CDR3 size: 18 residues. Germline V gives CDR1 KGHSH, CDR2 LQKENI. Trimming cost V 2 bases and J 2 bases; bases outside gene matches: 13. CDR3 bases: TGTGCCAGCTCACCAATCAACAGGGGGTTTTTAGGAAACACTGAAGCTTTCTTT. This encodes CASSPINRGFLGNTEAFF.

This chain uses TRBV28 with TRBJ2-1, with 13 bases identical to TRBD2. Trimming cost V 6 bases and J 10 bases; bases outside gene matches: 21. The CDR3 runs to 19 residues. Germline assignment: CDR1 MDHEN and CDR2 SYDVKM. Written as DNA, the CDR3 is TGTGCCAGCAGGATAGCGGGACTAGCGGGGCCTAGGGAGGGGTGGGAGCAGTTCTTC. Translation gives CASRIAGLAGPREGWEQFF. The full variable domain, rest sourced from reference TRBV28 and TRBJ2-1, is DVKVTQSSRYLVKRTGEKVFLECVQDMDHENMFWYRQDPGLGLRLIYFSYDVKMKEKGDIPEGYSVSREKKERFSLILESASTNQTSMYLCASRIAGLAGPREGWEQFFGPGTRLTVL.

This clonotype was counted many times. This may stem from a read error, because a much larger clone lies one nucleotide away. The CDR3 reads CASSLRGGYEQYF. Here the CDR3 DNA reads TGTGCCAGCAGTTTACGAGGGGGCTACGAGCAGTACTTC. The genes are TRBV28 and TRBJ2-7; D possibly corresponds to TRBD1 (6 bases). V lost 2 bases and J 3 bases, leaving 8 bases between the germline ends. This CDR3 is 13 amino acids long. The germline CDR1 and CDR2 sequences are MDHEN and SYDVKM.

This sequence joins TRBV3-1 and TRBJ1-2; D not resolved. CDR1 and CDR2 from the germline V gene are LGHDT and YNNKEL (reference sequence). The ends were cut back, 0 bases at V and 5 bases at J, with 16 bases in the middle. This CDR3 contains 16 residues. CDR3 nucleotide sequence: TGTGCCAGCAGCCAAGAATCTGGTTCAGAGTTGTATGGCTACACCTTC. As protein: CASSQESGSELYGYTF.

This clonotype has a count of ten or more. The CDR3 sequence: CAISDSGGPRNEQFF. For the CDR3, the DNA is TGTGCCATCAGTGATTCGGGGGGGCCGAGGAATGAGCAGTTCTTC. J is TRBJ2-1 and V is TRBV10-3; 8 nucleotides align to TRBD2. J gave up 7 bases and V 3 bases, and 8 bases lay outside the gene matches. Germline lookup yields CDR1 ENHRY and CDR2 SYGVKD. CDR3 length: 15 residues.

In its sample, this clonotype was seen many times. The CDR3 reads CASSLRAADRGFQETQYF. CDR3 DNA sequence: TGTGCCAGCAGTCTAAGGGCCGCTGACAGGGGGTTTCAAGAGACCCAGTACTTC. The chain carries TRBV28 and TRBJ2-5; 9 bases are shared with TRBD1. This CDR3 has 18 residues. CDR1 and CDR2 (germline): MDHEN, SYDVKM. V lost 5 bases to trimming and J lost 2 bases; unmatched junction nucleotides: 15.

The chain recombines TRBV7-2 with TRBJ2-4, with 10 nucleotides matching TRBD1. V lost 4 bases and J lost 13; bases outside the gene matches: 10. The germline gives CDR1 SGHTA, CDR2 FQGNSA. The CDR3 contains 14 residues. The chain's CDR3 is CASSYGTGEESQYF. In DNA, the CDR3 is TGTGCCAGCAGCTACGGGACAGGGGAGGAGAGCCAGTACTTC.

The chain joins TRBV4-3 to TRBJ1-3, with TRBD1 matching 11 bases. The CDR3 is 15 amino acids. Germline V CDR1 and CDR2: LGHNA, YSLEER. With V trimmed by 4 bases and J by 5 bases, 4 bases remained unmatched. The CDR3 sequence is CASSPEDRGRNTIYF. The CDR3 nucleotides read TGCGCCAGCAGCCCCGAGGACAGGGGGCGAAACACCATATATTTT.